This TCR beta chain was sequenced in a study of regulatory T cells in long-lasting Graves disease. There are many counts of this clonotype. Germline values: CDR1 MDHEN, CDR2 SYDVKM. There are 16 residues in the CDR3. V was trimmed by 5 bases and J by 4 bases, leaving 21 bases between them. Time point here: newly diagnosed GD, antithyroid drugs for less than 3 months. The TCR library was prepared using RNA isolated from PBMCs. Library construction for TCR beta used iRepertoire HTBI primers and Arm-PCR of CDR3 regions. TCRdb recomputed calls from the multiplex PCR reads with MiXCR, one row per CDR3 protein. The data hold roughly 500,000 distinct CDR3 sequences, with 14% observed a single time. The sample was also linked to a second study, of T cells in Graves' hyperthyroidism and ophthalmopathy.

The source was peripheral blood mononuclear cells (PBMCs), collected at new diagnosis, from a patient treated with antithyroid drugs. The chain recombines TRBV28 with TRBJ2-7; tentatively, D is TRBD1 (6 bases). The sequence came from a woman aged 45-60 years with Graves disease. The CDR3 is CASSPMGQQGPYEQYF. The CDR3, as DNA: TGTGCCAGCAGTCCTATGGGACAACAGGGCCCTTACGAGCAGTACTTC.